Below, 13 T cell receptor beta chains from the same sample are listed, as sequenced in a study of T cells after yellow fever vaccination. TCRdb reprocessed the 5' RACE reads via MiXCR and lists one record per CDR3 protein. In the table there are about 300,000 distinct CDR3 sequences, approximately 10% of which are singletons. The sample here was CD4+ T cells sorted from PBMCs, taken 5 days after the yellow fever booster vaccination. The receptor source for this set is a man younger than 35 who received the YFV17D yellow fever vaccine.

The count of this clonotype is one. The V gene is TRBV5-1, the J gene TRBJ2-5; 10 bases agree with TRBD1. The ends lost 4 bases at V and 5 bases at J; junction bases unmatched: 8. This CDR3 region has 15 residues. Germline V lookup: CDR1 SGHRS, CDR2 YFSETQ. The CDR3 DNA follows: TGCGCCAGCAGCATGGCCGCGGACAGGGGGGAGACCCAGTACTTC. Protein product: CASSMAADRGETQYF.

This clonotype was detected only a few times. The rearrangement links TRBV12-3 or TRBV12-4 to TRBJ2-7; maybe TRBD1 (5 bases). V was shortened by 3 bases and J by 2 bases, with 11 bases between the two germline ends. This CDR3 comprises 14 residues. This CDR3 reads CASSFSTQAYEQYF. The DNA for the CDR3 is TGTGCCAGCAGTTTTTCGACACAGGCCTACGAGCAGTACTTC.

This CDR3 is CASSPTGLVSDEQYF. In DNA, the CDR3 is TGTGCCAGCAGCCCAACGGGACTCGTGTCAGACGAGCAGTACTTC. The rearrangement links TRBV7-6 to TRBJ2-7, with D possibly matching TRBD2 (6 bases). Germline V gene lookup returns CDR1 SGHVS and CDR2 FNYEAQ. The V end lost 5 bases, the J end lost 5 bases, and 19 bases lay between the germline ends. The CDR3 extends over 15 amino acids. The whole variable domain, remainder taken from reference TRBV7-6 and TRBJ2-7, is GAGVSQSPRYKVTKRGQDVALRCDPISGHVSLYWYRQALGQGPEFLTYFNYEAQQDKSGLPNDRFSAERPEGSISTLTIQRTEQRDSAMYRCASSPTGLVSDEQYFGPGTRLTVT.

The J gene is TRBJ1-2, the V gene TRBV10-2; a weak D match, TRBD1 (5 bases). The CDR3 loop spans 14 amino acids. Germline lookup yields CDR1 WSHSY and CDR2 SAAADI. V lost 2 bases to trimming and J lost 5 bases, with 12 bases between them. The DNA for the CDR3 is TGCGCCAGCAGTGAGGGGAAGGGGCTATATGGCTACACCTTC. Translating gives CASSEGKGLYGYTF.

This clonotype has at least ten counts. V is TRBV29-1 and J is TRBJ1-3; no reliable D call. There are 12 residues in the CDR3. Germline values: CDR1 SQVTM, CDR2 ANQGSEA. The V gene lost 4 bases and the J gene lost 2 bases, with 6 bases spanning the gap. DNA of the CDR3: TGCAGCGTTGGGACCACTGGAAACACCATATATTTT. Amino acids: CSVGTTGNTIYF.

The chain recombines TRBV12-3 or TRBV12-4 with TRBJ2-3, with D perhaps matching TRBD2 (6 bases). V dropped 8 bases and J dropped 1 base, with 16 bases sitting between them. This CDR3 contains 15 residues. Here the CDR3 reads CASGRPGGGTDTQYF. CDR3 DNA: TGTGCCAGCGGGAGACCAGGCGGGGGCACAGATACGCAGTATTTT.

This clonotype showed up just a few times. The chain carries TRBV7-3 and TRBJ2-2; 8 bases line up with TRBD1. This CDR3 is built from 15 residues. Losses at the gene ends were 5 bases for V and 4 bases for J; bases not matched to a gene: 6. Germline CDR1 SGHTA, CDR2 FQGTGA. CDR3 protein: CASSKRQGTTGELFF. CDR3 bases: TGTGCCAGCAGCAAACGACAGGGGACCACCGGGGAGCTGTTTTTT.

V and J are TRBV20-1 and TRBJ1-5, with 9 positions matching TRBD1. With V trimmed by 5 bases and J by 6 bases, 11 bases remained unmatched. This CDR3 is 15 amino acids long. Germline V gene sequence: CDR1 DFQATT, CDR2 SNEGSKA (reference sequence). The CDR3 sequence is CSAYTGGASRQPQHF. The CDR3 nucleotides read TGCAGTGCTTATACAGGGGGCGCTTCTCGTCAGCCCCAGCATTTT.

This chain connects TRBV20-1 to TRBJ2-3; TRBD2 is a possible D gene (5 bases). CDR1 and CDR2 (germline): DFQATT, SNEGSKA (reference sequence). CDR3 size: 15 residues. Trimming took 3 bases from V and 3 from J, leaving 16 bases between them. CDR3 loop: CSASGEYYGTDTQYF. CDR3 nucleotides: TGCAGTGCTAGCGGGGAGTATTACGGGACAGATACGCAGTATTTT.

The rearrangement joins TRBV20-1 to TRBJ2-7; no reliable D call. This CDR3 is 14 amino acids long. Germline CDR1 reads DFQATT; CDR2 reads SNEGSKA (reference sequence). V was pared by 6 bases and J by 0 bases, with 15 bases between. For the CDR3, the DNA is TGCAGTGCCCCCCGGGCAGGTTCCTCCTACGAGCAGTACTTC. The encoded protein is CSAPRAGSSYEQYF.

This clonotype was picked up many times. The CDR3 protein is CASSLERGYQETQYF. CDR3 in DNA: TGCGCCAGCAGCTTGGAGCGGGGGTACCAAGAGACCCAGTACTTC. The chain uses TRBV5-1 and TRBJ2-5; 8 bases agree with TRBD2. The CDR3 consists of 15 residues. With 0 bases clipped from V and 0 bases from J, the junction kept 1 base outside the gene matches. Germline-derived CDR1 and CDR2 are SGHRS and YFSETQ.

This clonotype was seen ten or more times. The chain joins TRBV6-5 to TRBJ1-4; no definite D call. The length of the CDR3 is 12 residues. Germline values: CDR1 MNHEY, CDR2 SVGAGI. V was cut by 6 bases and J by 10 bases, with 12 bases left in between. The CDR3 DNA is TGTGCCAGCAGGCCTAATTGGGGAAAACTGTTTTTT. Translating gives CASRPNWGKLFF.

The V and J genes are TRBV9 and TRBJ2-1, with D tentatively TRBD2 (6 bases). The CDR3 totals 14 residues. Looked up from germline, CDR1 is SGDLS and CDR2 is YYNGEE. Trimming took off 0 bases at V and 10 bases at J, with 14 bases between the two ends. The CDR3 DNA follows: TGTGCCAGCAGCGTAGGACAGCTGGAGGGAGAGCAGTTCTTC. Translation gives CASSVGQLEGEQFF.